What follows are 10 T cell receptor beta chains derived from one specimen sequenced in a study of Ad26.COV2.S vaccination and SARS-CoV-2 variants. TCRdb's table, derived via immunoSEQ multiplex PCR, lists solely in-frame clones and lacks some. The data hold approximately 340,000 clones, with approximately 84% observed a single time. Treatment defined: roughly 19 received Ad26.COV2.S at low or high dose, single or two shots; about 5 received placebo; per-sample allocation not given. It was on day 63 after the first vaccine or placebo injection that samples were taken. Source: peripheral blood, taken in a trial of Ad26.COV2.S vaccine versus placebo. The receptor source for this set is a person aged 18-60 years who received the Ad26.COV2.S COVID-19 vaccine or a placebo.

The table lists this clone with a count of one. The genes are TRBV27 and TRBJ1-2; D is undetermined. V lost 0 bases, J lost 7 bases, and 18 bases lay in between. The CDR3 is made up of 16 amino acids. Per germline, CDR1 MNHEY and CDR2 SMNVEV (reference sequence). The chain's CDR3 is CASSLSSVLMAGGYTF. As DNA, the CDR3 is TGTGCCAGCAGTTTATCGAGTGTTCTGATGGCTGGTGGCTACACCTTC.

This clone came up a few times. The chain combines TRBV28 with TRBJ1-5, with D possibly TRBD1 on 5 matching bases. The CDR3 length is 15 residues. Germline V CDR1 and CDR2: MDHEN, SYDVKM. The V end lost 6 bases, the J end lost 0 bases, and 12 bases lay between the germline ends. CDR3 nucleotide sequence: TGTGCCAGCAGACCGGACAAATATAGCAATCAGCCCCAGCATTTT. Its protein is CASRPDKYSNQPQHF.

This sequence joins TRBV28 and TRBJ2-2, with a tentative D call TRBD2 (5 bases). The CDR3 length is 16 residues. In germline, CDR1 is MDHEN, CDR2 SYDVKM. Trimming took off 3 bases at V and 3 bases at J, with 14 bases between the two ends. Here the CDR3 reads CASSFRAAGDTGELFF. Here the CDR3 DNA reads TGTGCCAGCAGTTTCCGAGCGGCTGGGGACACCGGGGAGCTGTTTTTT.

This clone appeared a single time. This sequence joins TRBV9 and TRBJ1-1, with 8 bases lining up with TRBD1. The CDR3 length is 15 residues. With 3 bases clipped from V and 4 bases from J, the junction kept 8 bases outside the gene matches. Germline CDR1 reads SGDLS; CDR2 reads YYNGEE. The CDR3 DNA reads TGTGCCAGCAGCGCCCAGGGGGCCGCCCCCACTGAAGCTTTCTTT. This codes for CASSAQGAAPTEAFF.

The V and J genes are TRBV7-9 and TRBJ2-1; D is ambiguous. Trimming removed 2 bases at V and 8 bases at J, with 19 bases between. The germline V gene has CDR1 SEHNR and CDR2 FQNEAQ (reference sequence). The CDR3 runs 16 residues. The CDR3 loop reads CASSLPPPLGKDEQFF. DNA for the CDR3: TGTGCCAGCAGCTTACCACCCCCCCTGGGGAAGGATGAGCAGTTCTTC.

CDR3 in amino acids: CASSLERSGELFF. CDR3 coding DNA: TGTGCCAGCAGCTTGGAGCGGTCCGGGGAGCTGTTTTTT. The chain is built from TRBV7-2 and TRBJ2-2; tentatively, D is TRBD2 (5 bases). This CDR3 is built from 13 residues. Per the germline V gene, CDR1 is SGHTA and CDR2 is FQGNSA. V lost 3 bases and J 6 bases, leaving 8 bases between the germline ends.

The J gene is TRBJ2-1, the V gene TRBV27, with D maybe TRBD2 (5 bases). Germline V gene lookup returns CDR1 MNHEY and CDR2 SMNVEV (reference sequence). The CDR3 is 15 amino acids. Between the trimmed V and J ends, which lost 2 bases and 0 bases, there was a span of 8 bases. The CDR3 coding sequence is TGTGCCAGCAGTTTACGGGGATTCTCCTACAATGAGCAGTTCTTC. The encoded protein is CASSLRGFSYNEQFF.

The chain recombines TRBV13 with TRBJ1-1; perhaps TRBD1 as D (5 bases). V gave up 4 bases and J gave up 2 bases, with 20 bases separating them. Germline lookup yields CDR1 PRHDT and CDR2 FYEKMQ (reference sequence). The CDR3 sequence is 17 residues long. This chain's CDR3 is CASSYGSHARDNTEAFF. In DNA, the CDR3 is TGTGCCAGCAGCTACGGGAGCCACGCCAGGGATAACACTGAAGCTTTCTTT.

This chain uses TRBV12-3 or TRBV12-4 with TRBJ2-3; D is undetermined. Trimming cost V 0 bases and J 2 bases, with 3 bases left between them. The CDR3 contains 13 residues. The DNA of the CDR3 is TGTGCCAGCAGTTTAGCGAACACAGATACGCAGTATTTT. Translating gives CASSLANTDTQYF.

The rearrangement joins TRBV2 to TRBJ1-2; weak D call: TRBD1 (5 bases). Trimming shortened V by 4 bases and J by 8 bases, and 23 bases separated the two germline ends. The length of the CDR3 is 16 residues. Germline values: CDR1 SNHLY, CDR2 FYNNEI. CDR3 bases: TGTGCCAGCAGTGTAACGGTCCGGGGGAGCCCTATCGGCTACACCTTC. Translation gives CASSVTVRGSPIGYTF.